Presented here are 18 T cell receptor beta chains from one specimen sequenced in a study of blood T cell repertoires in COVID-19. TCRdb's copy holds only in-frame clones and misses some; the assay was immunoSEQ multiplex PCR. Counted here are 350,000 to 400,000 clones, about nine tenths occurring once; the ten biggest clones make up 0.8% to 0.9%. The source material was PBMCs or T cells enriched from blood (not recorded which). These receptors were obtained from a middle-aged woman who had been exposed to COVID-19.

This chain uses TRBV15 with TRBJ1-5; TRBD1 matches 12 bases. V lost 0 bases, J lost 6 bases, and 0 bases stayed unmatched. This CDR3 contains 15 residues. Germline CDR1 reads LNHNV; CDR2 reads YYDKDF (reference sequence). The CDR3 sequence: CATSREGQGAQPQHF. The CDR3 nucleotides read TGTGCCACCAGCAGAGAGGGACAGGGGGCTCAGCCCCAGCATTTT.

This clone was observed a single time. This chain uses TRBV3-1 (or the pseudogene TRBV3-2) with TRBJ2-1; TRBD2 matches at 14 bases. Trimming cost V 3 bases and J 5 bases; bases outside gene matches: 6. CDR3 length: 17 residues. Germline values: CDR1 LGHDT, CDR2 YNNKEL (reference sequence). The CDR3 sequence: CASSHSGLAGGHNEQFF. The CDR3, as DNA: TGTGCCAGCAGCCACTCTGGACTAGCGGGAGGTCACAATGAGCAGTTCTTC.

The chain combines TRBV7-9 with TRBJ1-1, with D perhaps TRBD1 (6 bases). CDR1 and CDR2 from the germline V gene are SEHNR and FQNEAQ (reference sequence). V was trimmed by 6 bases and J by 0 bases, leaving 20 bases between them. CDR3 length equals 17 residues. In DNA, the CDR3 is TGTGCCAGCAGTCCCGGACAGTTATCTTTCATGAACACTGAAGCTTTCTTT. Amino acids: CASSPGQLSFMNTEAFF.

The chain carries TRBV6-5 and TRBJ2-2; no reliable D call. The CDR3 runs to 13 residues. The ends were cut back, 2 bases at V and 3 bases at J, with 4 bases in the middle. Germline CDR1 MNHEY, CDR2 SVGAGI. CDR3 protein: CASSYKHTGELFF. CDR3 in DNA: TGTGCCAGCAGTTACAAGCACACCGGGGAGCTGTTTTTT.

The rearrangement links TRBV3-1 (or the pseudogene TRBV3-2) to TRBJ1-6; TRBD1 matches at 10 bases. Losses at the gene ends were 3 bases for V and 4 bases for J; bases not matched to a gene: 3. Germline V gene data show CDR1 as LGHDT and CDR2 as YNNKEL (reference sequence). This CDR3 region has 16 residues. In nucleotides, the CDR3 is TGTGCCAGCAGCCAGCCGGGACAGGGGTATAATTCACCCCTCCACTTT. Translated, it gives CASSQPGQGYNSPLHF.

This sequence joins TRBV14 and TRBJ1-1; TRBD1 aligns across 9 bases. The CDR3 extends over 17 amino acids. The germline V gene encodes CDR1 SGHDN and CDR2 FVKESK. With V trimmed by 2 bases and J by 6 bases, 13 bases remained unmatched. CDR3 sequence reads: CASSQRNPGQGSSEAFF. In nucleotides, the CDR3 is TGTGCCAGCAGCCAACGTAATCCGGGACAGGGTAGTTCTGAAGCTTTCTTT.

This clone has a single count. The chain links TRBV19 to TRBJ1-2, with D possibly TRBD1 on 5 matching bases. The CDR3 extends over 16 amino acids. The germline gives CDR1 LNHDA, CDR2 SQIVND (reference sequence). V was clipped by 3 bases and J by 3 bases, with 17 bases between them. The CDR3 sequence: CASSMGSTLGDYGYTF. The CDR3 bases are TGTGCCAGTAGTATGGGGTCTACCCTAGGGGACTATGGCTACACCTTC.

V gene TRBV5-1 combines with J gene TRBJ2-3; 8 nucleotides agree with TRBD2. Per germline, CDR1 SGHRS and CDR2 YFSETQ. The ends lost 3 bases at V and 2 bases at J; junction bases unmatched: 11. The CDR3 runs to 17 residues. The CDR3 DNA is TGCGCCAGCAGCTACACAAATCCGGGACTAGACACAGATACGCAGTATTTT. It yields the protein CASSYTNPGLDTDTQYF. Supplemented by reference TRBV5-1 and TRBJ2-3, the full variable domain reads KAGVTQTPRYLIKTRGQQVTLSCSPISGHRSVSWYQQTPGQGLQFLFEYFSETQRNKGNFPGRFSGRQFSNSRSEMNVSTLELGDSALYLCASSYTNPGLDTDTQYFGPGTRLTVL.

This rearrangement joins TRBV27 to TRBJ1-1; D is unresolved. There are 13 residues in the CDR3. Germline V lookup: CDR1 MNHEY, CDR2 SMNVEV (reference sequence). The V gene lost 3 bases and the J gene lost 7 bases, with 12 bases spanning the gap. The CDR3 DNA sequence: TGTGCCAGCAGTTTTTACAGAGAAGATGAAGCTTTCTTT. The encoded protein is CASSFYREDEAFF.

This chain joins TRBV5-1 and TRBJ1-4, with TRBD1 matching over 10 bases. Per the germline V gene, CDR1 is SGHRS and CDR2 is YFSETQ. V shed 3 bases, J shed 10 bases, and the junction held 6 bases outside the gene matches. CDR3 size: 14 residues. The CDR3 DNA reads TGCGCCAGCAGCTCCGAGGACAGGGGGGGAAAACTGTTTTTT. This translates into CASSSEDRGGKLFF.

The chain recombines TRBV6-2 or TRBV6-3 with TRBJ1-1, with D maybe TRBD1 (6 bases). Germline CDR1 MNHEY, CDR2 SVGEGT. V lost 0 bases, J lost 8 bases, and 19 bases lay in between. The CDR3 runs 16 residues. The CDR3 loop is CASSYSNKRQAPEAFF. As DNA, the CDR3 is TGTGCCAGCAGTTACTCGAATAAGAGACAGGCCCCCGAAGCTTTCTTT.

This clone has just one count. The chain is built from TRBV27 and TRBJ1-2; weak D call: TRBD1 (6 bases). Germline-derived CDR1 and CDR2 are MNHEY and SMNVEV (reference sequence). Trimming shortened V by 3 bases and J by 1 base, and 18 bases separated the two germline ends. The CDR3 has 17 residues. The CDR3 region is CASSFLARGTLNYGYTF. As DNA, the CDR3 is TGTGCCAGCAGTTTTCTTGCCAGGGGCACCCTTAACTATGGCTACACCTTC.

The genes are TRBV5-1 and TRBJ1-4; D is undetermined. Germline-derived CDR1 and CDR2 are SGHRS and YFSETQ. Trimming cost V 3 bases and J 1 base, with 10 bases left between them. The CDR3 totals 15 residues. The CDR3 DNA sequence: TGCGCCAGCAGCTCCCGAACGGGAACTAATGAAAAACTGTTTTTT. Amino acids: CASSSRTGTNEKLFF.

The CDR3: CASSIDPGTSGHPRNIQYF. As DNA, the CDR3 is TGTGCCAGTAGTATAGATCCGGGGACTAGCGGACACCCCAGGAACATTCAGTACTTC. The genes are TRBV19 and TRBJ2-4; 11 nucleotides line up with TRBD2. V dropped 0 bases and J dropped 7; count of bases not matched to a gene: 14. The germline CDR1 and CDR2 sequences are LNHDA and SQIVND (reference sequence). CDR3 size: 19 residues.

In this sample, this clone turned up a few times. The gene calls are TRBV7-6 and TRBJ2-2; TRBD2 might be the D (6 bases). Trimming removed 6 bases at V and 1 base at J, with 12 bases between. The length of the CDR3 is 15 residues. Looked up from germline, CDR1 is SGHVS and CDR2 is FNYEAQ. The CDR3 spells CASSLLEGNTGELFF. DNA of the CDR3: TGTGCCAGCAGTTTATTGGAGGGGAACACCGGGGAGCTGTTTTTT.

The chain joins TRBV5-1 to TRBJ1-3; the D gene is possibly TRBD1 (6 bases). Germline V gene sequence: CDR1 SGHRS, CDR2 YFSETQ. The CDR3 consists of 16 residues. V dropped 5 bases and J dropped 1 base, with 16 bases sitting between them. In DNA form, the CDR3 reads TGCGCCAGCAGTCACGACAGGTGGTGGTCTGGAAACACCATATATTTT. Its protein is CASSHDRWWSGNTIYF.

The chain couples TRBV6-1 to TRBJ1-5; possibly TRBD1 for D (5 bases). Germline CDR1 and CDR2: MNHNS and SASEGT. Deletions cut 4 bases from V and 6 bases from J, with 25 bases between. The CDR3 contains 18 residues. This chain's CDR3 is CASSAQPRRLGGSQPQHF. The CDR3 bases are TGTGCCAGCAGTGCCCAACCTCGTCGGCTCGGGGGGAGTCAGCCCCAGCATTTT.

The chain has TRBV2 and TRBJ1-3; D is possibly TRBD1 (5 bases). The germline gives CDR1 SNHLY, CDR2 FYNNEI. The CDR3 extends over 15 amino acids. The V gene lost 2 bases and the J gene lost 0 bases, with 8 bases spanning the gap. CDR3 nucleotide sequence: TGTGCCAGCAGTGAACCGGACAACTCTGGAAACACCATATATTTT. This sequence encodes CASSEPDNSGNTIYF.